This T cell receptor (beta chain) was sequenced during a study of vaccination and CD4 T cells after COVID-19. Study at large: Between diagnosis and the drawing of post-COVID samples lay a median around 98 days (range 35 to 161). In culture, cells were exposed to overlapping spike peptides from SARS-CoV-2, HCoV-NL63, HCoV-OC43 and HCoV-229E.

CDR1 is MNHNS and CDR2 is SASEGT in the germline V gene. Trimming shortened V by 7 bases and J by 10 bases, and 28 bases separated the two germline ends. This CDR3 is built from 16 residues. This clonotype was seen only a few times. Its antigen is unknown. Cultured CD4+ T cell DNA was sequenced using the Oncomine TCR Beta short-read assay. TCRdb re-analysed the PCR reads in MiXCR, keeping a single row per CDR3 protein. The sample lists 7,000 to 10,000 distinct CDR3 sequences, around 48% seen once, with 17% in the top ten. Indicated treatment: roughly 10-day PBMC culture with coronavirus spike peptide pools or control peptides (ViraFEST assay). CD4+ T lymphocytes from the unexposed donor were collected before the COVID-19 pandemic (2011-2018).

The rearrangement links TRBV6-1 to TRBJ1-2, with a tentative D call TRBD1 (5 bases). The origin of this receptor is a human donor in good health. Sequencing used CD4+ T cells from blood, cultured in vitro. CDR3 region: CASNQGLHLSPSPYTF. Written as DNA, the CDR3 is TGTGCCAGCAATCAGGGACTCCATCTCTCCCCGAGCCCCTACACCTTC.